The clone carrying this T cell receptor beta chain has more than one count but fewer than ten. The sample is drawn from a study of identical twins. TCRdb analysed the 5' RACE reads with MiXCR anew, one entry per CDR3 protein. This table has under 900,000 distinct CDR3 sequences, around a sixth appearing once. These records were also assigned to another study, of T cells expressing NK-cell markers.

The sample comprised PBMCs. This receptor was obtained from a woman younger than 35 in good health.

The CDR3 spells CATEGHGETQYF. The CDR3 DNA sequence: TGTGCGACAGAGGGGCATGGAGAGACCCAGTACTTC. V is TRBV25-1 and J is TRBJ2-5; D is possibly TRBD1 or TRBD2 (5 bases each). The CDR3 is 12 amino acids. From germline, CDR1 is MGHDK and CDR2 SYGVNS.